This T cell receptor beta chain was obtained from a study of blood T cell repertoires in COVID-19. On the study more broadly: The analysed material was cDNA or gDNA that came from T cells, B-cell-depleted T cells, or PBMCs.

Trimming removed 4 bases from V and 9 bases from J; junction bases left unmatched: 16. From germline, CDR1 is GTSNPN and CDR2 SVGIG (reference sequence). The CDR3 totals 17 residues. Original processing methods: Reference gene primers were amplified, and this amplification served to estimate nucleated cell counts. TCRdb's table, derived via immunoSEQ multiplex PCR, lists solely in-frame clones and lacks some. V and J calls and clone size follow that table, whereas D and trimming were derived from the DNA. Found here are about 100,000 clones, almost 80% of them singletons; the top ten hold about 12%. Sequencing was carried out using peripheral blood. The sequence was collected from a woman in her 70s with acute or convalescent COVID-19. This chain uses TRBV30 with TRBJ2-1, with TRBD2 matching over 12 bases. CDR3 residues: CAWIRLAGGQIVSEQFF. The CDR3 DNA sequence: TGTGCCTGGATTAGGCTAGCGGGGGGGCAGATCGTCAGTGAGCAGTTCTTC.